This T cell receptor (beta chain) was documented in a study of monozygotic twins with cystic fibrosis. Points from the study as a whole: Age, concordance and disease severity did not associate with shared CDR3 numbers. In 13 of 16 pairs, V gene usage was closest to the co-twin's. Monozygotic CF twin pairs shared significantly more nucleotide-identical clonotypes than unrelated CF individuals did.

A note on this clone: Its target is not known.

Germline V gene sequence: CDR1 SGHDT, CDR2 YYEEEE. The CDR3 loop spans 14 amino acids. Losses at the gene ends were 4 bases for V and 5 bases for J; bases not matched to a gene: 8. TCRdb keeps only in-frame clones here, not all; method: immunoSEQ multiplex PCR. Among roughly 26,000 clones listed, roughly nine tenths were seen once. Source material: blood. The TCR sequence derives from a girl aged 2-10 years with cystic fibrosis. The gene calls are TRBV5-6 and TRBJ2-7, with 8 bases lining up with TRBD2. CDR3 residues: CASSPGTSFHEQYF. CDR3 nucleotide sequence: TGTGCCAGCAGCCCAGGGACTAGTTTCCACGAGCAGTACTTC.